The rows below give T cell receptor beta chains drawn from one sample of a study of blood T cell repertoires in COVID-19. Libraries were prepared by immunoSEQ multiplex PCR; TCRdb keeps only in-frame clonotypes and omits some of them. There are 300,000 to 450,000 clones in the sample; 85% occur only once, and 3.5% to 4% lies in the top ten. Sequenced material: peripheral blood. Source of these receptors: a woman aged 18-29 years with acute or convalescent COVID-19. The CDR3 runs from the conserved cysteine through the conserved F or W. Fields, in order: clone size, V gene, J gene, D gene, CDR3 protein, CDR3 DNA. D genes are given only for firm matches. Some rows mark clone size as missing; the rest say once, few, many or name a class of expanded clone.

abundance: few
v_gene: TRBV28
j_gene: TRBJ1-5
d_gene: .
CDR3aa: CASSPWRQDSNQPQHF
CDR3nt: TGTGCCAGCAGCCCATGGAGACAGGATAGCAATCAGCCCCAGCATTTT

abundance: .
v_gene: TRBV5-6
j_gene: TRBJ2-7
d_gene: TRBD1
CDR3aa: CASSPGQGAYEQYF
CDR3nt: TGTGCCAGCAGCCCGGGACAGGGGGCCTACGAGCAGTACTTC

abundance: few
v_gene: TRBV6-5
j_gene: TRBJ1-1
d_gene: .
CDR3aa: CATQTGSTGIEAFF
CDR3nt: TGTGCCACCCAAACGGGGTCAACCGGAATTGAAGCTTTCTTT

abundance: .
v_gene: TRBV30
j_gene: TRBJ1-5
d_gene: .
CDR3aa: CAWSLFSGSGNQPQHF
CDR3nt: TGTGCCTGGAGTCTCTTTTCAGGGTCTGGCAATCAGCCCCAGCATTTT

abundance: .
v_gene: TRBV9
j_gene: TRBJ1-1
d_gene: .
CDR3aa: CASSGGGDTEAFF
CDR3nt: TGTGCCAGCAGTGGCGGGGGTGACACTGAAGCTTTCTTT

abundance: .
v_gene: TRBV13
j_gene: TRBJ2-7
d_gene: .
CDR3aa: CASSLGQLNEQYF
CDR3nt: TGTGCCAGCAGCTTAGGACAGCTAAACGAGCAGTACTTC

abundance: .
v_gene: TRBV20-1
j_gene: TRBJ2-1
d_gene: .
CDR3aa: CSASFSPNDEQFF
CDR3nt: TGCAGTGCTAGTTTTAGTCCGAACGATGAGCAGTTCTTC

abundance: few
v_gene: TRBV6-5
j_gene: TRBJ2-7
d_gene: TRBD2
CDR3aa: CASRLGGGSYEQYF
CDR3nt: TGTGCCAGCCGCCTGGGGGGGGGCTCCTACGAGCAGTACTTC

abundance: .
v_gene: TRBV19
j_gene: TRBJ2-1
d_gene: .
CDR3aa: CASRDSPGSYNEQFF
CDR3nt: TGTGCCAGTCGGGACTCCCCAGGTTCCTACAATGAGCAGTTCTTC

abundance: .
v_gene: TRBV19
j_gene: TRBJ1-6
d_gene: TRBD1
CDR3aa: CASSALTGPAGNSPLHF
CDR3nt: TGTGCCAGTAGTGCACTGACAGGGCCCGCGGGGAATTCACCCCTCCACTTT

abundance: once
v_gene: TRBV7-9
j_gene: TRBJ1-1
d_gene: .
CDR3aa: CASSLSRQYVDTEAFF
CDR3nt: TGTGCCAGCAGCCTATCCCGACAGTACGTTGACACTGAAGCTTTCTTT

abundance: once
v_gene: TRBV5-6
j_gene: TRBJ2-3
d_gene: TRBD1
CDR3aa: CASSWDRVSDTQYF
CDR3nt: TGTGCCAGCAGCTGGGACAGGGTATCGGATACGCAGTATTTT

abundance: .
v_gene: TRBV25-1
j_gene: TRBJ1-4
d_gene: .
CDR3aa: CASSESNSLATNEKLFF
CDR3nt: TGTGCCAGCAGTGAATCAAACAGCCTTGCAACTAATGAAAAACTGTTTTTT

abundance: .
v_gene: TRBV9
j_gene: TRBJ1-6
d_gene: .
CDR3aa: CASSGPRGSPLHF
CDR3nt: TGTGCCAGCAGCGGCCCCCGAGGTTCACCCCTCCACTTT

abundance: .
v_gene: TRBV6-1
j_gene: TRBJ1-3
d_gene: .
CDR3aa: CASSEAGLSGNTIYF
CDR3nt: TGTGCCAGCAGTGAAGCGGGCCTCTCTGGAAACACCATATATTTT

abundance: .
v_gene: TRBV12-3/TRBV12-4
j_gene: TRBJ1-1
d_gene: .
CDR3aa: CASRLNRDTEAFF
CDR3nt: TGTGCCAGCAGATTGAACAGGGACACTGAAGCTTTCTTT

abundance: .
v_gene: TRBV11-2
j_gene: TRBJ1-1
d_gene: .
CDR3aa: CASSNATKAFF
CDR3nt: TGTGCCAGCAGCAATGCCACTAAAGCTTTCTTT

abundance: .
v_gene: TRBV7-6
j_gene: TRBJ2-3
d_gene: TRBD2
CDR3aa: CASSPGLAGGTDTQYF
CDR3nt: TGTGCCAGCAGCCCGGGACTAGCGGGGGGGACAGATACGCAGTATTTT

abundance: .
v_gene: TRBV10-1
j_gene: TRBJ2-7
d_gene: .
CDR3aa: CASRDTGGEQYF
CDR3nt: TGCGCCAGCCGGGACACCGGTGGGGAGCAGTACTTC

abundance: .
v_gene: TRBV28
j_gene: TRBJ1-4
d_gene: .
CDR3aa: CASSRNEKLFF
CDR3nt: TGTGCCAGCAGCCGTAATGAAAAACTGTTTTTT

abundance: .
v_gene: TRBV6-4
j_gene: TRBJ2-1
d_gene: .
CDR3aa: CASSVWGGGEQFF
CDR3nt: TGTGCCAGCAGTGTTTGGGGAGGGGGTGAGCAGTTCTTC

abundance: few
v_gene: TRBV9
j_gene: TRBJ1-1
d_gene: .
CDR3aa: CASSVLGGDTEAFF
CDR3nt: TGTGCCAGCAGCGTCCTGGGGGGGGACACTGAAGCTTTCTTT

abundance: .
v_gene: TRBV7-9
j_gene: TRBJ2-7
d_gene: TRBD1
CDR3aa: CASSRRDRGMDEQYF
CDR3nt: TGTGCCAGCAGCCGCCGGGACAGGGGAATGGACGAGCAGTACTTC

abundance: .
v_gene: TRBV6-1
j_gene: TRBJ1-4
d_gene: .
CDR3aa: CASSESAPGAGEKLFF
CDR3nt: TGTGCCAGCAGTGAATCCGCACCAGGGGCAGGGGAAAAACTGTTTTTT

abundance: .
v_gene: TRBV6-5
j_gene: TRBJ2-7
d_gene: TRBD2
CDR3aa: CAGGTSGFYEQYF
CDR3nt: TGTGCCGGGGGGACTAGCGGGTTCTACGAGCAGTACTTC

abundance: .
v_gene: TRBV3-1/TRBV3-2
j_gene: TRBJ2-7
d_gene: .
CDR3aa: CASSRLSAQSYEQYF
CDR3nt: TGTGCCAGCAGCCGACTGAGCGCTCAATCCTACGAGCAGTACTTC

abundance: .
v_gene: TRBV19
j_gene: TRBJ1-2
d_gene: TRBD1
CDR3aa: CASSPRQGFDGYTF
CDR3nt: TGTGCCAGTAGTCCGCGACAGGGGTTCGACGGCTACACCTTC

abundance: .
v_gene: TRBV19
j_gene: TRBJ2-3
d_gene: .
CDR3aa: CASSAYLDTQYF
CDR3nt: TGTGCCAGTAGTGCATACTTAGATACGCAGTATTTT

abundance: .
v_gene: TRBV10-1
j_gene: TRBJ1-5
d_gene: .
CDR3aa: CASSEGSSNQPQHF
CDR3nt: TGCGCCAGCAGTGAGGGCTCTAGCAATCAGCCCCAGCATTTT

abundance: .
v_gene: TRBV7-2
j_gene: TRBJ1-2
d_gene: TRBD1
CDR3aa: CATEDRDNYGYTF
CDR3nt: TGTGCCACTGAGGACAGGGACAACTATGGCTACACCTTC

abundance: .
v_gene: TRBV9
j_gene: TRBJ1-2
d_gene: .
CDR3aa: CASSPPGRRADGYTF
CDR3nt: TGTGCCAGCAGCCCCCCAGGGCGCAGGGCCGATGGCTACACCTTC

abundance: once
v_gene: TRBV19
j_gene: TRBJ1-4
d_gene: .
CDR3aa: CASTPPGAQYEKLFF
CDR3nt: TGTGCCAGTACCCCTCCAGGGGCGCAGTATGAAAAACTGTTTTTT

abundance: once
v_gene: TRBV25-1
j_gene: TRBJ1-4
d_gene: TRBD1
CDR3aa: CASGTPGQGAGTNEKLFF
CDR3nt: TGTGCCAGCGGGACGCCGGGACAGGGGGCTGGCACTAATGAAAAACTGTTTTTT

abundance: .
v_gene: TRBV2
j_gene: TRBJ1-2
d_gene: TRBD1
CDR3aa: CASSVYRDRRDSNYGYTF
CDR3nt: TGTGCCAGCAGTGTATACCGGGACAGGAGAGACTCTAACTATGGCTACACCTTC

abundance: .
v_gene: TRBV23-1
j_gene: TRBJ2-7
d_gene: .
CDR3aa: CASSQWAGDYEQYF
CDR3nt: TGCGCCAGCAGTCAATGGGCAGGGGACTACGAGCAGTACTTC

abundance: .
v_gene: TRBV5-6
j_gene: TRBJ1-3
d_gene: .
CDR3aa: CASSWGGRTGNTIYF
CDR3nt: TGTGCCAGCAGCTGGGGGGGTCGGACTGGAAACACCATATATTTT

abundance: few
v_gene: TRBV14
j_gene: TRBJ1-3
d_gene: TRBD1
CDR3aa: CASSQLTGTGNTIYF
CDR3nt: TGTGCCAGCAGCCAGTTGACAGGGACTGGAAACACCATATATTTT

abundance: .
v_gene: TRBV19
j_gene: TRBJ1-2
d_gene: .
CDR3aa: CASSIVGDTASLYGYTF
CDR3nt: TGTGCCAGTAGTATAGTGGGGGACACTGCCTCCCTCTATGGCTACACCTTC

abundance: .
v_gene: TRBV9
j_gene: TRBJ1-5
d_gene: .
CDR3aa: CASSVGGQALQPQHF
CDR3nt: TGTGCCAGCAGCGTTGGAGGGCAGGCCTTACAGCCCCAGCATTTT

abundance: .
v_gene: TRBV2
j_gene: TRBJ2-5
d_gene: .
CDR3aa: CASSDGAGGDAETQYF
CDR3nt: TGTGCCAGCAGTGATGGGGCCGGAGGGGACGCGGAGACCCAGTACTTC

abundance: .
v_gene: TRBV30
j_gene: TRBJ2-7
d_gene: .
CDR3aa: CAWSGRDFYSSYEQYF
CDR3nt: TGTGCCTGGAGTGGACGGGACTTCTATAGCTCCTACGAGCAGTACTTC

abundance: .
v_gene: TRBV6-5
j_gene: TRBJ2-3
d_gene: .
CDR3aa: CASSYSSTGNTDTQYF
CDR3nt: TGTGCCAGCAGTTACTCGAGTACAGGCAACACAGATACGCAGTATTTT

abundance: .
v_gene: TRBV5-4
j_gene: TRBJ1-2
d_gene: .
CDR3aa: CANSNRENYGYTF
CDR3nt: TGTGCCAACTCGAACAGGGAGAACTATGGCTACACCTTC

abundance: many
v_gene: TRBV12-3/TRBV12-4
j_gene: TRBJ1-1
d_gene: TRBD1
CDR3aa: CASSRGQGAFF
CDR3nt: TGTGCCAGCAGCCGTGGACAGGGAGCTTTCTTT

abundance: .
v_gene: TRBV7-3
j_gene: TRBJ2-3
d_gene: TRBD2
CDR3aa: CASSRGTSGSLSTDTQYF
CDR3nt: TGTGCCAGCAGCCGGGGGACTAGCGGGAGTTTGAGCACAGATACGCAGTATTTT

abundance: .
v_gene: TRBV5-1
j_gene: TRBJ2-7
d_gene: TRBD2
CDR3aa: CASSLAGTSGEEQYF
CDR3nt: TGCGCCAGCAGCTTGGCCGGGACTAGCGGGGAGGAGCAGTACTTC

abundance: .
v_gene: TRBV7-9
j_gene: TRBJ2-1
d_gene: .
CDR3aa: CASSPSKNEQFF
CDR3nt: TGTGCCAGCAGCCCAAGCAAGAATGAGCAGTTCTTC

abundance: .
v_gene: TRBV24-1
j_gene: TRBJ2-1
d_gene: TRBD1
CDR3aa: CATSDLDRGLYNEQFF
CDR3nt: TGTGCCACCAGTGACCTGGACAGGGGGCTCTACAATGAGCAGTTCTTC

abundance: .
v_gene: TRBV5-4
j_gene: TRBJ1-3
d_gene: TRBD1
CDR3aa: CASSAGTGRPSGNTIYF
CDR3nt: TGTGCCAGCAGCGCCGGGACAGGGCGACCCTCTGGAAACACCATATATTTT

abundance: .
v_gene: TRBV9
j_gene: TRBJ1-3
d_gene: .
CDR3aa: CASSVASTAAGNTIYF
CDR3nt: TGTGCCAGCAGCGTAGCATCGACAGCAGCTGGAAACACCATATATTTT

abundance: .
v_gene: TRBV2
j_gene: TRBJ2-3
d_gene: TRBD1
CDR3aa: CAILNSTGQPPYF
CDR3nt: TGTGCCATACTAAATTCGACAGGGCAGCCTCCGTATTTT

abundance: .
v_gene: TRBV2
j_gene: TRBJ1-1
d_gene: .
CDR3aa: CASSERAPTGNTEAFF
CDR3nt: TGTGCCAGCAGTGAAAGGGCCCCTACAGGGAACACTGAAGCTTTCTTT

abundance: .
v_gene: TRBV7-2
j_gene: TRBJ2-3
d_gene: TRBD2
CDR3aa: CASSSGLANADTQYF
CDR3nt: TGTGCCAGCAGCTCGGGACTAGCGAACGCAGATACGCAGTATTTT

abundance: .
v_gene: TRBV4-1
j_gene: TRBJ2-1
d_gene: .
CDR3aa: CASSQENSQFF
CDR3nt: TGCGCCAGCAGCCAAGAGAACTCGCAGTTCTTC

abundance: .
v_gene: TRBV2
j_gene: TRBJ1-5
d_gene: .
CDR3aa: CASRTTGMGNQPQHF
CDR3nt: TGTGCCAGCAGGACCACAGGGATGGGAAATCAGCCCCAGCATTTT

abundance: .
v_gene: TRBV5-1
j_gene: TRBJ1-6
d_gene: TRBD1
CDR3aa: CASSSFPGQLYNSPLHF
CDR3nt: TGCGCCAGCAGCTCCTTTCCGGGACAGCTCTATAATTCACCCCTCCACTTT

abundance: .
v_gene: TRBV7-9
j_gene: TRBJ1-6
d_gene: .
CDR3aa: CASSLPGDSPLHF
CDR3nt: TGTGCCAGCAGCTTACCAGGGGATTCACCCCTCCACTTT

abundance: .
v_gene: TRBV15
j_gene: TRBJ2-2
d_gene: TRBD1
CDR3aa: CATSRDLALWTGTNDTGELFF
CDR3nt: TGTGCCACCAGCAGAGATCTGGCCTTATGGACAGGGACGAATGACACCGGGGAGCTGTTTTTT